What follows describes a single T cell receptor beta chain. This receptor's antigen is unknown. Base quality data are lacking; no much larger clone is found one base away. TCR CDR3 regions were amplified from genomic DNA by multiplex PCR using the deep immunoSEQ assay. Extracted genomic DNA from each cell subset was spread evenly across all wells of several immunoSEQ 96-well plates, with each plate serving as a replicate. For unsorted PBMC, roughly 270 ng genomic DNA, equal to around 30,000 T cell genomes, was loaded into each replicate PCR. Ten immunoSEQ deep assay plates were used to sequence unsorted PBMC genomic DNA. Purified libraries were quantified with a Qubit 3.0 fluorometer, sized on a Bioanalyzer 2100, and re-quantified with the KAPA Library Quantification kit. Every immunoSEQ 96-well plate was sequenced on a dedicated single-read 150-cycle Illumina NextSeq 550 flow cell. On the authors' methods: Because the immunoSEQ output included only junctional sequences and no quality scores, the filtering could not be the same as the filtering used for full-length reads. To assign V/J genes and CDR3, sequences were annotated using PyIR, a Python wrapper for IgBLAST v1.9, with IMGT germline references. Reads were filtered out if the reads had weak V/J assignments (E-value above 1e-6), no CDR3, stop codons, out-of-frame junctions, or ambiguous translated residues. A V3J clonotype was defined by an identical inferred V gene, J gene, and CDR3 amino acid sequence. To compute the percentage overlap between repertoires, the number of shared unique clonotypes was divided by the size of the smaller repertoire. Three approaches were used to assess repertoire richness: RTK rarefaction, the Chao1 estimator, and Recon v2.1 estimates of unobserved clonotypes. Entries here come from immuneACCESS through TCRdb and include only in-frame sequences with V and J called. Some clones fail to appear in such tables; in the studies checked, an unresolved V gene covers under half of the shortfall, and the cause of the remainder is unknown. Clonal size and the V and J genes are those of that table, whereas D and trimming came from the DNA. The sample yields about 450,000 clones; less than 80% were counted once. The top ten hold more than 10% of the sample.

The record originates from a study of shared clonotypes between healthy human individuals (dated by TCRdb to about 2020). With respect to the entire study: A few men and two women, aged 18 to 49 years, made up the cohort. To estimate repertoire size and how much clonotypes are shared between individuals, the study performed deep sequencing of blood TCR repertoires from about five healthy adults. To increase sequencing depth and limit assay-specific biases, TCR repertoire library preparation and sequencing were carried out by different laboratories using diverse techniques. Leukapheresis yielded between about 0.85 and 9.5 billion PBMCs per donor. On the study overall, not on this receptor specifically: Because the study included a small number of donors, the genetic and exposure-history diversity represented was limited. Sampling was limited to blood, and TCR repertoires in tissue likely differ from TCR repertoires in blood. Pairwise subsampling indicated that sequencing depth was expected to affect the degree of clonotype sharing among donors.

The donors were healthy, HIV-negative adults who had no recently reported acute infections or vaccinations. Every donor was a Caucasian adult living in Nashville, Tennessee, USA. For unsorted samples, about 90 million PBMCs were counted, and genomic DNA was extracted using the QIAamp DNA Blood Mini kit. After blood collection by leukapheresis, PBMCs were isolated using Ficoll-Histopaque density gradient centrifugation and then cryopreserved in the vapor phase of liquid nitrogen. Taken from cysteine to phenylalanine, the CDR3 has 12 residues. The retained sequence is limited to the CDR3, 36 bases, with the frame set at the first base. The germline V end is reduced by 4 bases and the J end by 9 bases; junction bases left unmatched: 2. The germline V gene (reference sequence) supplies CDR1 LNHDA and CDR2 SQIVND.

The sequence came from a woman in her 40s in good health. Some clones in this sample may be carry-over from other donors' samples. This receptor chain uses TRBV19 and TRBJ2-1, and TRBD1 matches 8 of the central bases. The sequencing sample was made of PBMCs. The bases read TGTGCCAGTAGTACCCAGGGGGCTGAGCAGTTCTTC. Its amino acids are CASSTQGAEQFF.